Listed below are T cell receptor beta chains from one sample, sequenced in a study of T cell responses to AZD1222 COVID-19 vaccine. Only in-frame clones appear in the TCRdb table, and some are missing; sequencing was by immunoSEQ multiplex PCR. The sample yields around 85,000 clones, around 90% seen once. Sequenced material: peripheral blood, taken 28 days after the second AZD1222 dose. These receptors were taken from an adult who received the AZD1222 COVID-19 vaccine. Each CDR3 is given with its conserved first and last residue. D genes are given only for firm matches. A row's size may be missing; if present it is once, few, many or a size class.

size: -; V: TRBV6-2/TRBV6-3; D: -; J: TRBJ1-2; CDR3: CASSYGSRWIDYGYTF; DNA: TGTGCCAGCAGTTACGGGTCGAGGTGGATCGACTATGGCTACACCTTC
size: -; V: TRBV21-1; D: -; J: TRBJ1-2; CDR3: CASSNSRDRATSYGYTF; DNA: TGTGCCAGCAGCAACAGCCGTGACAGGGCGACTTCATATGGCTACACCTTC
size: -; V: TRBV7-8; D: TRBD1; J: TRBJ1-4; CDR3: CASSSTGGAIREKLFF; DNA: TGTGCCAGCAGTTCTACAGGGGGCGCAATTCGAGAAAAACTGTTTTTT
size: -; V: TRBV24-1; D: -; J: TRBJ2-6; CDR3: CATSDGTAGANVLTF; DNA: TGTGCCACCAGTGATGGGACGGCTGGGGCCAACGTCCTGACTTTC
size: -; V: TRBV30; D: -; J: TRBJ1-1; CDR3: CAWSSYHRKDVTEAFF; DNA: TGTGCCTGGAGTTCCTACCATAGGAAGGACGTAACTGAAGCTTTCTTT
size: few; V: TRBV6-5; D: -; J: TRBJ1-3; CDR3: CASSYRGTIYF; DNA: TGTGCCAGCAGTTACCGGGGGACCATATATTTT
size: -; V: TRBV7-2; D: -; J: TRBJ2-1; CDR3: CASSLMSYNEQFF; DNA: TGTGCCAGCAGCTTAATGTCCTACAATGAGCAGTTCTTC
size: -; V: TRBV18; D: -; J: TRBJ2-5; CDR3: CASSPGNQETQYF; DNA: TGTGCCAGCTCACCAGGGAATCAAGAGACCCAGTACTTC
size: -; V: TRBV5-1; D: -; J: TRBJ2-7; CDR3: CASSPLTGTYEQYF; DNA: TGCGCCAGCTCCCCCCTTACTGGAACCTACGAGCAGTACTTC
size: -; V: TRBV7-9; D: -; J: TRBJ1-1; CDR3: CASRGIGTEAFF; DNA: TGTGCCAGCAGAGGCATCGGCACTGAAGCTTTCTTT
size: -; V: TRBV9; D: -; J: TRBJ1-6; CDR3: CASSSQGQGNSPLHF; DNA: TGTGCCAGCAGCTCCCAGGGGCAGGGGAATTCACCCCTCCACTTT
size: once; V: TRBV14; D: -; J: TRBJ1-1; CDR3: CASSQYGLNTEAFF; DNA: TGTGCCAGCAGCCAATATGGCCTGAACACTGAAGCTTTCTTT
size: -; V: TRBV18; D: TRBD1; J: TRBJ1-2; CDR3: CASSPDRGFGYTF; DNA: TGTGCCAGCTCCCCGGACAGGGGTTTTGGCTACACCTTC
size: once; V: TRBV18; D: -; J: TRBJ2-5; CDR3: CASSLQASGPLQETQYF; DNA: TGTGCCAGCTCCCTGCAAGCCAGCGGGCCGTTACAAGAGACCCAGTACTTC
size: -; V: TRBV5-1; D: TRBD2; J: TRBJ2-7; CDR3: CASSLFGGATSSYEQYF; DNA: TGCGCCAGCAGCTTGTTCGGGGGGGCGACCAGCTCCTACGAGCAGTACTTC
size: -; V: TRBV19; D: -; J: TRBJ1-5; CDR3: CASTPNQPQHF; DNA: TGTGCCAGTACCCCCAATCAGCCCCAGCATTTT
size: -; V: TRBV28; D: TRBD2; J: TRBJ2-7; CDR3: CASSSPGRGGDEQYF; DNA: TGTGCCAGCAGCTCCCCGGGACGGGGAGGGGACGAGCAGTACTTC
size: -; V: TRBV27; D: TRBD2; J: TRBJ2-7; CDR3: CASSWGLAGAEQYF; DNA: TGTGCCAGCAGCTGGGGACTAGCGGGGGCCGAGCAGTACTTC
size: -; V: TRBV3-1/TRBV3-2; D: -; J: TRBJ1-2; CDR3: CASSPVLNYGYTF; DNA: TGTGCCAGCAGCCCAGTACTTAACTATGGCTACACCTTC
size: -; V: TRBV5-1; D: -; J: TRBJ2-7; CDR3: CASTSGLYEQYF; DNA: TGCGCCAGCACCTCGGGGCTCTACGAGCAGTACTTC
size: few; V: TRBV4-1; D: TRBD2; J: TRBJ2-2; CDR3: CASTPAGGRTGELFF; DNA: TGCGCCAGCACCCCAGCGGGGGGGCGGACCGGGGAGCTGTTTTTT
size: -; V: TRBV2; D: TRBD1; J: TRBJ1-1; CDR3: CASSRQGVSTEAFF; DNA: TGTGCCAGCAGCAGACAGGGGGTGAGCACTGAAGCTTTCTTT
size: -; V: TRBV7-9; D: -; J: TRBJ2-7; CDR3: CASSWDDYEQYF; DNA: TGTGCCAGCAGCTGGGACGACTACGAGCAGTACTTC
size: -; V: TRBV12-5; D: -; J: TRBJ2-3; CDR3: CASGLVGGDTQYF; DNA: TGTGCTAGTGGTTTGGTAGGGGGGGATACGCAGTATTTT
size: -; V: TRBV13; D: -; J: TRBJ2-1; CDR3: CASSLWRNEQFF; DNA: TGTGCCAGCAGCTTATGGAGGAATGAGCAGTTCTTC
size: -; V: TRBV13; D: -; J: TRBJ1-1; CDR3: CASSMSLGVNTEAFF; DNA: TGTGCCAGCAGCATGAGTCTGGGGGTGAACACTGAAGCTTTCTTT
size: -; V: TRBV10-3; D: TRBD1; J: TRBJ1-4; CDR3: CAIKRQGDEKLFF; DNA: TGTGCCATCAAAAGGCAGGGGGATGAAAAACTGTTTTTT
size: -; V: TRBV19; D: -; J: TRBJ1-6; CDR3: CASTTTGSSYNSPLHF; DNA: TGTGCCAGTACCACCACAGGGAGCTCCTATAATTCACCCCTCCACTTT
size: -; V: TRBV6-5; D: TRBD1; J: TRBJ2-7; CDR3: CASSNGQGGSYEQYF; DNA: TGTGCCAGCAGCAACGGACAGGGGGGCTCCTACGAGCAGTACTTC
size: -; V: TRBV24-1; D: -; J: TRBJ1-1; CDR3: CATEKAGNTEAFF; DNA: TGTGCCACCGAAAAGGCCGGGAACACTGAAGCTTTCTTT
size: -; V: TRBV19; D: TRBD1; J: TRBJ2-7; CDR3: CASSGTGTGYEQYF; DNA: TGTGCCAGTAGTGGGACCGGGACAGGGTACGAGCAGTACTTC
size: once; V: TRBV18; D: -; J: TRBJ1-1; CDR3: CASSPTGSPMNTEAFF; DNA: TGTGCCAGCTCACCTACAGGGTCGCCCATGAACACTGAAGCTTTCTTT
size: few; V: TRBV2; D: TRBD1; J: TRBJ2-7; CDR3: CASSEAGTVVEVQYF; DNA: TGTGCCAGCAGTGAAGCCGGGACAGTGGTCGAAGTGCAGTACTTC
size: few; V: TRBV4-1; D: -; J: TRBJ2-7; CDR3: CASSLQLDYEQYF; DNA: TGCGCCAGCAGCCTCCAGTTGGACTACGAGCAGTACTTC
size: -; V: TRBV4-1; D: -; J: TRBJ1-5; CDR3: CASSQDWTVGNQPQHF; DNA: TGCGCCAGCAGCCAAGATTGGACAGTAGGCAATCAGCCCCAGCATTTT
size: -; V: TRBV6-2/TRBV6-3; D: TRBD2; J: TRBJ2-7; CDR3: CASSYPPGLGVSYEQYF; DNA: TGTGCCAGCAGTTACCCCCCGGGACTAGGGGTCTCCTACGAGCAGTACTTC
size: -; V: TRBV5-1; D: -; J: TRBJ2-5; CDR3: CASSLDRAQETQYF; DNA: TGCGCCAGCAGCTTGGACAGGGCCCAAGAGACCCAGTACTTC
size: -; V: TRBV6-4; D: -; J: TRBJ2-7; CDR3: CASSPVPGGRGEQYF; DNA: TGTGCCAGCAGTCCTGTCCCGGGGGGCCGAGGGGAGCAGTACTTC
size: few; V: TRBV4-1; D: -; J: TRBJ1-6; CDR3: CASSQDSRLTNSPLHF; DNA: TGCGCCAGCAGCCAAGATTCGAGGCTGACTAATTCACCCCTCCACTTT
size: -; V: TRBV6-5; D: TRBD1; J: TRBJ2-7; CDR3: CASKQDRVGYEQYF; DNA: TGTGCCAGCAAACAAGACAGGGTTGGGTACGAGCAGTACTTC
size: -; V: TRBV27; D: -; J: TRBJ1-1; CDR3: CASSLARVYETEAFF; DNA: TGTGCCAGCAGTTTAGCGAGGGTTTATGAGACTGAAGCTTTCTTT
size: -; V: TRBV18; D: -; J: TRBJ2-1; CDR3: CASSPYTDNEQFF; DNA: TGTGCCAGCTCACCATATACGGACAATGAGCAGTTCTTC
size: -; V: TRBV11-1; D: TRBD2; J: TRBJ2-7; CDR3: CASSTPSGGTYEQYF; DNA: TGTGCCAGCAGCACCCCTAGCGGGGGTACCTACGAGCAGTACTTC
size: once; V: TRBV10-3; D: -; J: TRBJ2-3; CDR3: CAISARETDTQYF; DNA: TGTGCCATCAGTGCCAGGGAAACAGATACGCAGTATTTT
size: -; V: TRBV28; D: -; J: TRBJ1-5; CDR3: CASSLRNRGRNQPQHF; DNA: TGTGCCAGCAGTTTGAGAAACCGAGGGCGGAATCAGCCCCAGCATTTT
size: -; V: TRBV28; D: -; J: TRBJ1-2; CDR3: CASSTRQVLGYTF; DNA: TGTGCCAGCAGTACCCGACAGGTCCTTGGCTACACCTTC
size: few; V: TRBV7-9; D: -; J: TRBJ1-5; CDR3: CASSSGDSRQPQHF; DNA: TGTGCCAGCAGCTCCGGGGACTCCCGACAGCCCCAGCATTTT